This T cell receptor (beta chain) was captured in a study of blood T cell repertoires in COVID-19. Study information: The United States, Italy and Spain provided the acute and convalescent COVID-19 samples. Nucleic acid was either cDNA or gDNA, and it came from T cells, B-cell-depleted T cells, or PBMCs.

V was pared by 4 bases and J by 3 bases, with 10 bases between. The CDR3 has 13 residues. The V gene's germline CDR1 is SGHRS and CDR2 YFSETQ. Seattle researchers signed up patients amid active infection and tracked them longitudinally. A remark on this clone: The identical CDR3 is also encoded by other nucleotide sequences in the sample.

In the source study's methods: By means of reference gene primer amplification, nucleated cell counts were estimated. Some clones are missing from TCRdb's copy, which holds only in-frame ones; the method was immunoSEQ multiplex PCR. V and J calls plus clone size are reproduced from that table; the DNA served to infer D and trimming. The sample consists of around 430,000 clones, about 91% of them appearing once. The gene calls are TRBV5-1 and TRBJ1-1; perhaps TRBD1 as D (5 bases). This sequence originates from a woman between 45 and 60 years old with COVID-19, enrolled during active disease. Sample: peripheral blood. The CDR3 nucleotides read TGCGCCAGCAGCCCCTCGGGGGACACTGAAGCTTTCTTT. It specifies CASSPSGDTEAFF.